This paragraph reports one T cell receptor (beta chain). The source of the sample is a study of blood T cell repertoires in COVID-19. Study in general: Collection of acute and convalescent COVID-19 samples took place in the United States, Italy and Spain. T cells, B-cell-depleted T cells, or PBMCs provided the cDNA or gDNA that served as material.

Seattle-derived patients entered the study during active infection and were followed longitudinally. The CDR3 totals 12 residues. Unmatched junction bases numbered 4, after V lost 5 bases and J lost 8 bases. The V gene's germline CDR1 is SGHRS and CDR2 YFSETQ. Per the original data handling: Reference gene primers were amplified, and this amplification served to estimate nucleated cell counts. Produced via immunoSEQ multiplex PCR; TCRdb's table is partial and in-frame only. D and trimming come from the DNA, and the V and J calls and clone size come from that table. The sample records a few hundred thousand clones, roughly 80% being singletons.

The rearrangement uses TRBV5-1 and TRBJ1-1; 9 positions agree with TRBD1. Sample: peripheral blood. The receptor comes from a woman aged 80 or over with COVID-19, enrolled during active disease. As DNA, the CDR3 is TGCGCCAGCAGTGGACAGGGGAAAGAAGCTTTCTTT. Amino acid sequence: CASSGQGKEAFF.